These 31 T cell receptor beta chains came from one sample sequenced in a study of control samples from healthy donors and cancer patients. Sequencing was performed with immunoSEQ multiplex PCR; in TCRdb, only in-frame clones are kept and a portion is missing. The repertoire holds about 130,000 clones, approximately 94% seen once, with over 1.5% in the top ten. The sample consisted of PBMCs. These receptor sequences come from a man aged 45-65 years with head and neck cancer.

This clone was counted a single time. V gene TRBV7-2 combines with J gene TRBJ2-7; 8 bases fit TRBD2. Germline loops: CDR1 SGHTA, CDR2 FQGNSA. The CDR3 covers 17 residues. Trimming took 6 bases from V and 0 from J; bases not matched to a gene: 13. The CDR3 DNA is TGTGCCAGCAGTCCCGGGGGGGGTGGGTATAGCTCCTACGAGCAGTACTTC. Translation: CASSPGGGGYSSYEQYF. The entire variable domain, with the rest obtained from reference TRBV7-2 and TRBJ2-7, is as follows: GAGVSQSPSNKVTEKGKDVELRCDPISGHTALYWYRQSLGQGLEFLIYFQGNSAPDKSGLPSDRFSAERTGGSVSTLTIQRTQQEDSAVYLCASSPGGGGYSSYEQYFGPGTRLTVT.

This chain connects TRBV6-5 to TRBJ1-6; D unclear. This CDR3 region has 13 residues. The V end was cut by 8 bases, the J end by 10 bases, with 15 bases between. CDR1 and CDR2 (germline): MNHEY, SVGAGI. The CDR3 reads CASSGGPLSPLHF. The DNA for the CDR3 is TGTGCCAGCTCGGGCGGGCCTTTGTCACCCCTCCACTTT.

The chain links TRBV29-1 to TRBJ1-2; 7 positions match TRBD1. In germline, CDR1 is SQVTM, CDR2 ANQGSEA. CDR3 size: 15 residues. Trimming cost V 0 bases and J 6 bases; bases outside gene matches: 10. This CDR3 is CSVEDILTGMDGYTF. Written as DNA, the CDR3 is TGCAGCGTTGAAGATATTCTGACAGGGATGGATGGCTACACCTTC.

CDR3 coding DNA: TGTGCCAGCAGCCTCCAGCGACAGCTTCGAGATACGCAGTATTTT. Translated, it gives CASSLQRQLRDTQYF. The J gene is TRBJ2-3, the V gene TRBV7-9; a possible D gene is TRBD1 (5 bases). The CDR3 covers 15 residues. Germline V gene data show CDR1 as SEHNR and CDR2 as FQNEAQ (reference sequence). Trimming shortened V by 5 bases and J by 5 bases, and 17 bases separated the two germline ends. The whole variable domain, remainder taken from reference TRBV7-9 and TRBJ2-3, is DTGVSQNPRHKITKRGQNVTFRCDPISEHNRLYWYRQTLGQGPEFLTYFQNEAQLEKSRLLSDRFSAERPKGSFSTLEIQRTEQGDSAMYLCASSLQRQLRDTQYFGPGTRLTVL.

The V gene is TRBV6-2 or TRBV6-3, the J gene TRBJ1-1; D might be TRBD1 (6 bases). There are 18 residues in the CDR3. Germline V CDR1 and CDR2: MNHEY, SVGEGT. V lost 0 bases and J 3 bases, leaving 20 bases between the germline ends. The CDR3: CASSYSFRDNSKDTEAFF. CDR3 in DNA: TGTGCCAGCAGTTACTCGTTCAGGGACAACTCAAAGGACACTGAAGCTTTCTTT.

The V call is TRBV6-5, the J call TRBJ1-3, with D tentatively TRBD1 (5 bases). The CDR3 sequence is 12 residues long. Trimming stripped 8 bases from V and 9 bases from J, with 14 bases between. CDR1 is MNHEY, CDR2 SVGAGI, per germline. This CDR3 is CASALGGSTIYF. In DNA form, the CDR3 reads TGTGCCAGCGCCCTCGGGGGGAGCACCATATATTTT.

The chain combines TRBV3-1 (or the pseudogene TRBV3-2) with TRBJ1-5; D is undetermined. Germline V CDR1 and CDR2: LGHDT, YNNKEL (reference sequence). V dropped 0 bases and J dropped 2 bases, with 5 bases sitting between them. CDR3 length equals 14 residues. The CDR3 protein is CASSQEVGNQPQHF. The CDR3 DNA is TGTGCCAGCAGCCAAGAGGTCGGCAATCAGCCCCAGCATTTT.

A word on this clone: At one end, the junction sequence differs from germline, possibly due to a read error. This chain joins TRBV5-1 and TRBJ2-5, with D uncertain. The CDR3 contains 13 residues. Germline V gene data show CDR1 as SGHRS and CDR2 as YFSETQ. This CDR3 reads CASNLYSQETQYF. CDR3 coding DNA: TGCGCCAGCAACTTGTATTCCCAAGAGACCCAGTACTTC. The full variable domain, with the rest looked up from reference TRBV5-1 and TRBJ2-5, is KAGVTQTPRYLIKTRGQQVTLSCSPISGHRSVSWYQQTPGQGLQFLFEYFSETQRNKGNFPGRFSGRQFSNSRSEMNVSTLELGDSALYLCASNLYSQETQYFGPGTRLLVL.

V gene TRBV10-3 combines with J gene TRBJ1-2; 8 positions match TRBD1. The V gene's germline CDR1 is ENHRY and CDR2 SYGVKD. This CDR3 spans 12 amino acids. With V trimmed by 9 bases and J by 5 bases, 5 bases remained unmatched. The CDR3 loop is CAIGQGAYGYTF. The CDR3 bases are TGTGCCATTGGGCAGGGGGCATATGGCTACACCTTC.

The chain joins TRBV7-9 to TRBJ1-4; tentatively, D is TRBD1 (5 bases). The CDR3 is 14 residues long. Per the germline V gene, CDR1 is SEHNR and CDR2 is FQNEAQ (reference sequence). Trimming pared 3 bases from V and 3 bases from J, leaving 8 bases between. Here the CDR3 reads CASSFGGANEKLFF. Here the CDR3 DNA reads TGTGCCAGCAGCTTCGGGGGGGCTAATGAAAAACTGTTTTTT. The variable domain in full, completed from reference TRBV7-9 and TRBJ1-4, reads DTGVSQNPRHKITKRGQNVTFRCDPISEHNRLYWYRQTLGQGPEFLTYFQNEAQLEKSRLLSDRFSAERPKGSFSTLEIQRTEQGDSAMYLCASSFGGANEKLFFGSGTQLSVL.

The chain is built from TRBV3-1 (or the pseudogene TRBV3-2) and TRBJ1-4; D uncertain. V lost 1 base and J 8 bases, leaving 5 bases between the germline ends. Germline CDR1 LGHDT, CDR2 YNNKEL (reference sequence). The CDR3 consists of 12 residues. CDR3 bases: TGTGCCAGCAGCCAAGCGGGGGAAAAACTGTTTTTT. Its translation: CASSQAGEKLFF.

CDR3 sequence: CSVEGPSQETQYF. The CDR3, as DNA: TGCAGCGTTGAAGGACCTTCCCAAGAGACCCAGTACTTC. The chain is built from TRBV29-1 and TRBJ2-5; D unresolved. Trimming left V 1 base short and J 1 base short, with 7 bases between. CDR1 and CDR2 from the germline V gene are SQVTM and ANQGSEA. The CDR3 loop spans 13 amino acids.

J is TRBJ2-7 and V is TRBV28, with TRBD2 matching over 7 bases. The length of the CDR3 is 12 residues. Trimming took 7 bases from V and 6 from J; bases not matched to a gene: 6. Per germline, CDR1 MDHEN and CDR2 SYDVKM. The CDR3 nucleotides read TGTGCCAGCACCTTGGGGGGGGGCGAGCAGTACTTC. This codes for CASTLGGGEQYF. Based on the CDR3 plus reference TRBV28 and TRBJ2-7, the full variable domain is DVKVTQSSRYLVKRTGEKVFLECVQDMDHENMFWYRQDPGLGLRLIYFSYDVKMKEKGDIPEGYSVSREKKERFSLILESASTNQTSMYLCASTLGGGEQYFGPGTRLTVT.

The chain joins TRBV5-6 to TRBJ2-3, with 8 bases lining up with TRBD2. CDR1 SGHDT and CDR2 YYEEEE come from the germline V gene. Germline trimming cut 0 bases from V and 12 bases from J; bases unmatched to any gene: 6. The CDR3 covers 13 residues. The CDR3 nucleotides are TGTGCCAGCAGCTTGGGGCGGGGGGCAACACAGTATTTT. This codes for CASSLGRGATQYF.

V is TRBV7-2 and J is TRBJ2-2; TRBD1 aligns across 7 bases. The CDR3 loop spans 14 amino acids. V was pared by 5 bases and J by 3 bases, with 3 bases of the junction left unmatched. The germline V gene encodes CDR1 SGHTA and CDR2 FQGNSA. The CDR3 loop is CASSRGQYTGELFF. DNA for the CDR3: TGTGCCAGCAGCCGGGGACAGTACACCGGGGAGCTGTTTTTT.

The rearrangement links TRBV6-2 or TRBV6-3 to TRBJ2-2; 13 bases match TRBD2. This CDR3 has 16 amino acids. CDR1 and CDR2 (germline): MNHEY, SVGEGT. V dropped 5 bases and J dropped 4; count of bases not matched to a gene: 4. CDR3 residues: CASSNGLAGATGELFF. As DNA, the CDR3 is TGTGCCAGCAGTAACGGACTAGCGGGGGCCACCGGGGAGCTGTTTTTT.

The chain carries TRBV7-2 and TRBJ2-6; weak D call: TRBD1 (5 bases). V dropped 4 bases and J dropped 0 bases, with 16 bases sitting between them. Germline V CDR1 and CDR2: SGHTA, FQGNSA. The length of the CDR3 is 18 residues. The CDR3 loop is CASSWKGPHPSGANVLTF. The CDR3 region has the DNA TGTGCCAGCAGCTGGAAGGGGCCGCACCCCTCTGGGGCCAACGTCCTGACTTTC.

The V call is TRBV7-2, the J call TRBJ2-7; 11 bases map to TRBD2. This CDR3 has 16 residues. The junction had 9 bases not matched to a gene; V was cut back by 1 base and J by 7 bases. Germline V gives CDR1 SGHTA, CDR2 FQGNSA. The CDR3 is CASSLGFSGGGREQYF. DNA of the CDR3: TGTGCCAGCAGCTTAGGGTTTAGCGGGGGGGGCAGGGAGCAGTACTTC.

This clone was seen only a few times. This chain joins TRBV19 and TRBJ1-2; TRBD1 aligns across 9 bases. The CDR3 is made up of 14 amino acids. Germline-derived CDR1 and CDR2 are LNHDA and SQIVND (reference sequence). V lost 10 bases to trimming and J lost 4 bases; unmatched junction nucleotides: 10. The CDR3 nucleotides read TGTGCCACCCTCGAGGGGACAGGGCCCTATGGCTACACCTTC. As protein: CATLEGTGPYGYTF.

This chain uses TRBV13 with TRBJ1-1; no clear D. The CDR3 has 13 amino acids. V dropped 5 bases and J dropped 6 bases, with 13 bases sitting between them. Germline CDR1 PRHDT, CDR2 FYEKMQ (reference sequence). The CDR3 DNA follows: TGTGCCAGCAGCCCTTGGACGAGCGCTGAAGCTTTCTTT. Its protein is CASSPWTSAEAFF. The entire variable domain, with the rest obtained from reference TRBV13 and TRBJ1-1, is as follows: AAGVIQSPRHLIKEKRETATLKCYPIPRHDTVYWYQQGPGQDPQFLISFYEKMQSDKGSIPDRFSAQQFSDYHSELNMSSLELGDSALYFCASSPWTSAEAFFGQGTRLTVV.

The chain has TRBV5-1 and TRBJ2-1; D not certain. Germline V gene lookup returns CDR1 SGHRS and CDR2 YFSETQ. CDR3 length: 15 residues. With 4 bases removed from V and 0 bases from J, the gap between germline ends came to 11 bases. This CDR3 is CASSPKSGSYNEQFF. In nucleotides, the CDR3 is TGCGCCAGCAGCCCAAAGTCAGGCTCCTACAATGAGCAGTTCTTC.

This clone was recorded once. V gene TRBV24-1 combines with J gene TRBJ2-7, with D perhaps TRBD1 (5 bases). V lost 9 bases, J lost 5 bases, and 19 bases lay in between. The CDR3 is made up of 14 amino acids. Germline V gene lookup returns CDR1 KGHDR and CDR2 SFDVKD. CDR3 nucleotides: TGTGCCACCCACCCCGAGGACACCTACCACGAGCAGTACTTC. Translation gives CATHPEDTYHEQYF.

The chain combines TRBV19 with TRBJ2-4; no clear D gene. This CDR3 comprises 14 residues. V was pared by 3 bases and J by 6 bases, with 12 bases between. Germline V gene lookup returns CDR1 LNHDA and CDR2 SQIVND (reference sequence). CDR3 loop: CASSIPAQANIQYF. The CDR3 DNA reads as TGTGCCAGTAGTATCCCGGCCCAGGCAAACATTCAGTACTTC. Supplemented by reference TRBV19 and TRBJ2-4, the full variable domain reads DGGITQSPKYLFRKEGQNVTLSCEQNLNHDAMYWYRQDPGQGLRLIYYSQIVNDFQKGDIAEGYSVSREKKESFPLTVTSAQKNPTAFYLCASSIPAQANIQYFGAGTRLSVL.

This chain links TRBV9 with TRBJ1-6; no reliable D call. V lost 4 bases and J 9 bases, leaving 14 bases between the germline ends. The CDR3 sequence is 14 residues long. Germline V lookup: CDR1 SGDLS, CDR2 YYNGEE. The CDR3 DNA is TGTGCCAGCAGCCCCGTGTGGGAGGGTTCACCCCTCCACTTT. Translating it yields CASSPVWEGSPLHF.

The chain has TRBV28 and TRBJ2-7; the D is unclear. Trimming removed 2 bases from V and 6 bases from J, with 8 bases in between. The CDR3 loop spans 12 amino acids. Germline V gene data show CDR1 as MDHEN and CDR2 as SYDVKM. The CDR3 sequence is CASSLGPGEQYF. The CDR3 nucleotides read TGTGCCAGCAGTTTAGGGCCGGGCGAGCAGTACTTC.

The rearrangement uses TRBV5-1 and TRBJ2-2; 9 nucleotides align to TRBD2. Trimming took 4 bases from V and 0 from J; bases not matched to a gene: 4. The CDR3 has 16 amino acids. In germline, CDR1 is SGHRS, CDR2 YFSETQ. The CDR3 region has the DNA TGCGCCAGCAGCGCGATAGCGGGGGCGAACACCGGGGAGCTGTTTTTT. Amino acid sequence: CASSAIAGANTGELFF.

This rearrangement joins TRBV7-6 to TRBJ2-5; 11 nucleotides match TRBD2. J gave up 4 bases and V 5 bases, and 15 bases lay outside the gene matches. CDR1 and CDR2 from the germline V gene are SGHVS and FNYEAQ. This CDR3 comprises 18 residues. Here the CDR3 reads CASSPFFIAGGPGETQYF. In DNA form, the CDR3 reads TGTGCCAGCAGCCCGTTTTTTATAGCGGGGGGGCCCGGAGAGACCCAGTACTTC.

V gene TRBV5-6 combines with J gene TRBJ1-1, with 10 bases that match TRBD1. CDR1 is SGHDT and CDR2 is YYEEEE in the germline V gene. CDR3 size: 13 residues. Germline trimming cut 4 bases from V and 10 bases from J; bases unmatched to any gene: 7. The CDR3 loop is CASSPPTGGRAFF. As DNA, the CDR3 is TGTGCCAGCAGCCCTCCGACAGGGGGCCGAGCTTTCTTT.

This rearrangement joins TRBV4-2 to TRBJ2-2; maybe TRBD2 (6 bases). This CDR3 comprises 17 residues. In germline, CDR1 is LGHNA, CDR2 YNFKEQ. Trimming pared 1 base from V and 0 bases from J, leaving 12 bases between. CDR3 amino acids: CASSQAGRGTNTGELFF. The CDR3 DNA reads as TGTGCCAGCAGCCAAGCAGGACGGGGGACGAACACCGGGGAGCTGTTTTTT.

The chain uses TRBV9 and TRBJ2-7; no definite D call. V dropped 3 bases and J dropped 5 bases, with 15 bases sitting between them. CDR1 is SGDLS and CDR2 is YYNGEE in the germline V gene. The CDR3 totals 14 residues. The CDR3 sequence is CASSAGPAVNEQYF. The CDR3 DNA reads as TGTGCCAGCAGCGCTGGACCGGCGGTGAACGAGCAGTACTTC.

The chain joins TRBV28 to TRBJ1-2, with D uncertain. The V gene lost 5 bases and the J gene lost 0 bases, with 4 bases spanning the gap. Germline lookup yields CDR1 MDHEN and CDR2 SYDVKM. This CDR3 comprises 12 residues. The CDR3 loop reads CASSPANYGYTF. The CDR3 bases are TGTGCCAGCAGTCCCGCTAACTATGGCTACACCTTC.